This TCR beta chain was sequenced for a study of OX40 agonist ivuxolimab in advanced cancers. Across the whole study: Prior anti-PD-1, anti-PD-L1 or anti-CTLA-4 therapy did not bar entry, and around 39% had some.

Sequenced by immunoSEQ multiplex PCR; TCRdb stores in-frame clones only, minus some. The data hold around 39,000 clones, with roughly 80% observed a single time. The CDR3 totals 14 residues. V lost 8 bases to trimming and J lost 8 bases, with 18 bases between them. The germline V gene has CDR1 SEHNR and CDR2 FQNEAQ (reference sequence). Sampling times: baseline, cycle 4 day 1, cycle 7 day 1. This clonotype was sampled from an adult with an advanced solid tumor such as melanoma, head and neck, liver or kidney cancer. This rearrangement joins TRBV7-9 to TRBJ1-4; a weak D match, TRBD1 (6 bases). The source was CD4+ or CD8+ T cells sorted from blood, collected in a trial of the OX40 agonist ivuxolimab. CDR3 nucleotides: TGTGCCAGCGTTGGGGGGCGGTATGAAGAAAAACTGTTTTTT. The encoded protein is CASVGGRYEEKLFF.